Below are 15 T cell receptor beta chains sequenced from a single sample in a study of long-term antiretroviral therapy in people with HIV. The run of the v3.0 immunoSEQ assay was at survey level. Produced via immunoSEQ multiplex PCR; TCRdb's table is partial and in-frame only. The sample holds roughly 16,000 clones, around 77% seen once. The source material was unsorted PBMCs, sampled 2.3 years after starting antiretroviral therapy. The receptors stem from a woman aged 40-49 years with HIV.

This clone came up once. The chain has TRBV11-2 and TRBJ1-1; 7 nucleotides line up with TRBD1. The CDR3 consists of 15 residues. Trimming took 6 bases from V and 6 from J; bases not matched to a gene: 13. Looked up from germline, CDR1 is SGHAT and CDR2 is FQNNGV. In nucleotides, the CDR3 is TGTGCCAGCAGGCAAAGAAGCCTGACAGGGTCTGAAGCTTTCTTT. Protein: CASRQRSLTGSEAFF.

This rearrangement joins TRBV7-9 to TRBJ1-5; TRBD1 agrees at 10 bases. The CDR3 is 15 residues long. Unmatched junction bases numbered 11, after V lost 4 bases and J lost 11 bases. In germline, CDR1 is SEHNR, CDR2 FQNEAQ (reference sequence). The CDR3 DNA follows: TGTGCCAGCAGCTCCGACAGGGGGCGCGGACGGGCCCAGCATTTT. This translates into CASSSDRGRGRAQHF.

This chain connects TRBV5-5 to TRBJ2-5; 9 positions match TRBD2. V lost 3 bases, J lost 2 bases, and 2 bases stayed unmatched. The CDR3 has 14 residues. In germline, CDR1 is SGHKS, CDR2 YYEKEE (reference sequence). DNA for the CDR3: TGTGCCAGCAGCTGGCTAGCGGGGCAAGAGACCCAGTACTTC. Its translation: CASSWLAGQETQYF.

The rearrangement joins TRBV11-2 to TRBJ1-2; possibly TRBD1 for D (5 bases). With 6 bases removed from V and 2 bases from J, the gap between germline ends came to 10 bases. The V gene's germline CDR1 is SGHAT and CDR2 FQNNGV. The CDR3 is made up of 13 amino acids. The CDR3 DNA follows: TGTGCCAGCAGAACAACAGGAAACTATGGCTACACCTTC. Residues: CASRTTGNYGYTF.

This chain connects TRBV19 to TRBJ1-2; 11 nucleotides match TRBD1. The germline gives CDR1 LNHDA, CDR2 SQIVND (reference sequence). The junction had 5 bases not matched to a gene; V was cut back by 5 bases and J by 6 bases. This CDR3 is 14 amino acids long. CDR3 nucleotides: TGTGCCAGTAGTCCCGGACAGGGGGCGGATGGCTACACCTTC. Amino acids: CASSPGQGADGYTF.

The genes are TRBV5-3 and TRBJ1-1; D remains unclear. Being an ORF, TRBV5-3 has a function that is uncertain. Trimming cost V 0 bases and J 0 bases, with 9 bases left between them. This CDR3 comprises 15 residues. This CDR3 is CARSLVAGLNTEAFF. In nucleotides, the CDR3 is TGTGCCAGAAGCTTGGTAGCGGGCCTGAACACTGAAGCTTTCTTT.

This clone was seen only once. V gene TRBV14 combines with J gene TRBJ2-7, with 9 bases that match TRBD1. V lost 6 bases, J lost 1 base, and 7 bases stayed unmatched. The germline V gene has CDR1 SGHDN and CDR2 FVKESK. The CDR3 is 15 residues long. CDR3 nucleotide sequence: TGTGCCAGCAGTAAACAGGGGGCATGGTCCTACGAGCAGTACTTC. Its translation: CASSKQGAWSYEQYF.

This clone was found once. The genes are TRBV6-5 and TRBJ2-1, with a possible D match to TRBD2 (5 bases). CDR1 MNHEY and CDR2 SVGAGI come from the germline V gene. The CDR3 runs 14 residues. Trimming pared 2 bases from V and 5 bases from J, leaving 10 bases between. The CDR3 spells CASSYSGGDNEQFF. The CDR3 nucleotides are TGTGCCAGCAGTTACAGCGGAGGCGACAATGAGCAGTTCTTC.

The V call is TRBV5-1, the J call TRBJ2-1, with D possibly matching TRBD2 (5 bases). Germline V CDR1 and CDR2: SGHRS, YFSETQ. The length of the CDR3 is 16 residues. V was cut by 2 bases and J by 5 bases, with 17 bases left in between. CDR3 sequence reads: CASSFERLALNNEQFF. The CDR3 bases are TGCGCCAGCAGCTTCGAACGGTTAGCGCTAAACAATGAGCAGTTCTTC.

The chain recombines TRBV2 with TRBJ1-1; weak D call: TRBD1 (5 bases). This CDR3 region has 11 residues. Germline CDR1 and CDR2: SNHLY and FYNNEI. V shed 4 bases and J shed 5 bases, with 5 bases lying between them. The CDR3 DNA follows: TGTGCCAGCAGTGCAGGGACTGAAGCTTTCTTT. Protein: CASSAGTEAFF.

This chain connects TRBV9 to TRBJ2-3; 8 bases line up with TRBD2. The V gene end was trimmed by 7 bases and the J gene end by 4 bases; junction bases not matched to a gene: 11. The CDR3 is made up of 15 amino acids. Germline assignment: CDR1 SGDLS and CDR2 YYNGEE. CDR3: CASVPSAGRADTQYF. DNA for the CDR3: TGTGCCAGCGTGCCCTCTGCCGGGAGGGCAGATACGCAGTATTTT.

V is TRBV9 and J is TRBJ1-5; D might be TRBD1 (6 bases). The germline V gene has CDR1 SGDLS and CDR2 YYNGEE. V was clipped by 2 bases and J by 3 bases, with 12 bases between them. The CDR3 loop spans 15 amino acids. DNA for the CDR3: TGTGCCAGCAGCGTGGGAGGGGGAAACAATCAGCCCCAGCATTTT. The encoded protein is CASSVGGGNNQPQHF.

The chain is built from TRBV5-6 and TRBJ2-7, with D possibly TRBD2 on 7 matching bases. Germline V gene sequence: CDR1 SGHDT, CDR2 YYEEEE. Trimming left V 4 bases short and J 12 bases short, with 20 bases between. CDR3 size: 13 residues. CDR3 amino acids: CASSPRVGGAGYF. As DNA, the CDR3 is TGTGCCAGCAGCCCCCGAGTTGGGGGGGCTGGGTACTTC.

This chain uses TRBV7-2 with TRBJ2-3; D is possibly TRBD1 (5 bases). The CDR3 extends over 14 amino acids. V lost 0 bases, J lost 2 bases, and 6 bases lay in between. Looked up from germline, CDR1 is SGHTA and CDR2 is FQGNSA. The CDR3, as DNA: TGTGCCAGCAGCTTAGCCAGGGACACAGATACGCAGTATTTT. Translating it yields CASSLARDTDTQYF.

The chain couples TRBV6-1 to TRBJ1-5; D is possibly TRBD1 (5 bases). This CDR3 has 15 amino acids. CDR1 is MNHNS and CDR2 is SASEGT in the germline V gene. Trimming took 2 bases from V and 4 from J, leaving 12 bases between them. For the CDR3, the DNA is TGTGCCAGCAGTGAAACGGGGGGGTTAAATCAGCCCCAGCATTTT. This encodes CASSETGGLNQPQHF.